These 5 T cell receptor beta chains share one sample of origin, sequenced in a study of cytomegalovirus exposure and HLA in healthy donors. Vbeta (60) and Jbeta (13) primers were used in the PCR. Measured with immunoSEQ multiplex PCR; TCRdb has only the in-frame clones, and not every one. Its table lists about 82,000 clones. The sample was PBMCs. All receptors come from a woman aged 30 to 39 in good health and CMV-seronegative.

About this clone itself: The junction departs from the called germline gene at one end, perhaps through a read error. The V gene is TRBV30, the J gene TRBJ2-1; 7 bases align to TRBD1. The CDR3 covers 16 residues. Germline CDR1 and CDR2: GTSNPN and SVGIG (reference sequence). CDR3 region: CAWSALGGSSDNEQFF. CDR3 sequence (DNA): TGTGCCTGGAGTGCCCTAGGGGGCAGCTCCGACAATGAGCAGTTCTTC.

This chain links TRBV4-1 with TRBJ1-2, with TRBD1 matching over 7 bases. The CDR3 length is 16 residues. CDR1 and CDR2 from the germline V gene are MGHRA and YSYEKL. V lost 0 bases to trimming and J lost 6 bases; unmatched junction nucleotides: 10. The CDR3 DNA follows: TGCGCCAGCAGCCAAGAATATTCCGCCGGGACAGATGGCTACACCTTC. This encodes CASSQEYSAGTDGYTF.

V usage is TRBV6-1 and J usage is TRBJ1-1; D ambiguous. CDR1 MNHNS and CDR2 SASEGT come from the germline V gene. The V gene lost 10 bases and the J gene lost 1 base, with 13 bases spanning the gap. The CDR3 runs 13 residues. The CDR3 loop is CATMGQGNTEAFF. CDR3 DNA sequence: TGTGCCACCATGGGCCAAGGGAACACTGAAGCTTTCTTT.

The V and J genes are TRBV27 and TRBJ2-7; D is possibly TRBD2 (5 bases). V was clipped by 0 bases and J by 0 bases, with 6 bases between them. CDR1 and CDR2 (germline): MNHEY, SMNVEV (reference sequence). The CDR3 runs to 14 residues. The CDR3 DNA follows: TGTGCCAGCAGTTTATCGCGGGCCTCCTACGAGCAGTACTTC. Translation gives CASSLSRASYEQYF.

This rearrangement joins TRBV6-6 to TRBJ2-7; D gene unclear. The CDR3 has 12 residues. Germline CDR1 reads MNHNY; CDR2 reads SVGAGI (reference sequence). Trimming removed 5 bases from V and 6 bases from J, with 11 bases in between. The CDR3 loop is CASSGPLGEQYF. DNA of the CDR3: TGTGCCAGCAGTGGGCCGCTCGGCGAGCAGTACTTC.